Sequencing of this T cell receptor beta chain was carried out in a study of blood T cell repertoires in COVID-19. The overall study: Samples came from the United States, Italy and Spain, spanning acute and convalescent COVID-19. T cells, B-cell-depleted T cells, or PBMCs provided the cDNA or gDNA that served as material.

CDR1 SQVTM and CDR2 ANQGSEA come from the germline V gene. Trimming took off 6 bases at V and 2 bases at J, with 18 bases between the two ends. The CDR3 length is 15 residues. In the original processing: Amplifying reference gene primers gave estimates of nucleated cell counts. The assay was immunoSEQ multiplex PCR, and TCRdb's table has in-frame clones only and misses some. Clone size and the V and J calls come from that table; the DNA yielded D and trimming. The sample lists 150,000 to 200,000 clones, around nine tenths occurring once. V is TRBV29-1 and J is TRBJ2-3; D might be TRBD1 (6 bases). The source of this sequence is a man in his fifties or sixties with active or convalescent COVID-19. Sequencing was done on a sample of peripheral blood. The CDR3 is CSVPRGWDYTDTQYF. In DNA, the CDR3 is TGCAGCGTCCCTAGGGGGTGGGATTACACAGATACGCAGTATTTT.